Listed here are 5 T cell receptor beta chains from one sample, sequenced in a study of technical replicates of blood from a few donors. Repertoires were generated with immunoSEQ multiplex PCR, while TCRdb's copy carries only in-frame clones and drops some. The sample has more than 75,000 clones; 85% to 95% are singletons. The sequenced sample consisted of T cells isolated from PBMCs. These receptors all stem from a human donor in good health.

The rearrangement links TRBV19 to TRBJ1-6, with TRBD1 identical over 8 bases. The CDR3 loop spans 14 amino acids. Germline V gives CDR1 LNHDA, CDR2 SQIVND (reference sequence). Trimming took 7 bases from V and 10 from J; bases not matched to a gene: 9. The CDR3 reads CASTGTGGISPLHF. In DNA, the CDR3 is TGTGCCAGTACTGGGACAGGTGGAATATCACCCCTCCACTTT.

The chain couples TRBV12-5 to TRBJ2-1; tentatively, D is TRBD1 (6 bases). Deletions cut 8 bases from V and 4 bases from J, with 15 bases between. Germline V lookup: CDR1 LGHNT, CDR2 FRNRAP. This CDR3 is 14 amino acids long. CDR3 residues: CASSAGTLYNEQFF. The CDR3 DNA is TGTGCTAGTAGCGCCGGGACACTTTACAATGAGCAGTTCTTC. Variable domain in full (rest from reference TRBV12-5 and TRBJ2-1): DARVTQTPRHKVTEMGQEVTMRCQPILGHNTVFWYRQTMMQGLELLAYFRNRAPLDDSGMPKDRFSAEMPDATLATLKIQPSEPRDSAVYFCASSAGTLYNEQFFGPGTRLTVL.

This chain joins TRBV10-3 and TRBJ2-7; maybe TRBD2 (6 bases). Germline CDR1 ENHRY, CDR2 SYGVKD. The ends were cut back, 11 bases at V and 6 bases at J, with 17 bases in the middle. The CDR3 contains 12 residues. The CDR3 nucleotides read TGTGCCGCGGGATTACCGGGCGGCGAGCAGTACTTC. Its protein is CAAGLPGGEQYF.

This clone appeared a single time. This chain connects TRBV25-1 to TRBJ1-5, with D possibly matching TRBD1 (6 bases). V lost 7 bases and J lost 1, with 11 bases in between. Germline V gives CDR1 MGHDK, CDR2 SYGVNS. This CDR3 is built from 14 residues. CDR3 DNA sequence: TGTGCCAGCATGAGGGGACACAGCAATCAGCCCCAGCATTTT. The encoded protein is CASMRGHSNQPQHF.

Here the CDR3 DNA reads TGCGCCAGCAGTGACACTATGAACACTGAAGCTTTCTTT. Protein product: CASSDTMNTEAFF. The V gene is TRBV10-1, the J gene TRBJ1-1; no clear D gene. V gave up 3 bases and J gave up 0 bases, with 5 bases separating them. Germline loops: CDR1 WNHNN, CDR2 SYGVQD (reference sequence). The CDR3 contains 13 residues.